This T cell receptor beta chain was sequenced during a study of shared clonotypes between healthy human individuals. Overall study: With ages of 18 to 49, the donors were a couple of women and a few men.

The data were produced by immunoSEQ multiplex PCR, yet TCRdb's version contains in-frame clones alone and is incomplete. The sample contains around 640,000 clones, 95% to 97% of which appear only once. Naivety among CD8 cells was defined by CD45RO negativity and positive CCR7 selection, thereby excluding terminally differentiated effector memory CD45RA+ cells. Healthy and HIV-negative, the adult donors had no recent acute infections or vaccinations. Every donor, a Caucasian adult, lived in Nashville, Tennessee. The germline V and J ends were trimmed by 0 bases and 0 bases, with 10 bases remaining between them. This CDR3 has 17 residues. CDR1 and CDR2 (germline): SGDLS, YYNGEE.

The gene calls are TRBV9 and TRBJ2-6; D not resolved. The sequence came from a woman aged 25 to 39 in good health. The sample was naive CD8+ T cells sorted from blood. This chain's CDR3 is CASSVDLSLSGANVLTF. The CDR3 DNA sequence: TGTGCCAGCAGCGTAGATCTCAGCCTCTCTGGGGCCAACGTCCTGACTTTC.